These 11 T cell receptor beta chains share one sample of origin, sequenced in a study of response to subunit inactivated influenza vaccine. One entry per CDR3 protein results from TCRdb running MiXCR on the RT-PCR reads. The table lists fewer than 700,000 distinct CDR3 sequences, 10% to 15% of them singletons. Sequencing used PBMCs from blood, obtained roughly 46 days after vaccination. These receptors all come from a man aged 45 to 65 who received an inactivated influenza vaccine.

In this sample, this clonotype turned up a few times. V is TRBV20-1 and J is TRBJ1-6; TRBD1 is a possible D gene (5 bases). The CDR3 runs to 13 residues. The germline CDR1 and CDR2 sequences are DFQATT and SNEGSKA (reference sequence). Deletions cut 3 bases from V and 9 bases from J, with 12 bases between. The CDR3 spells CSASGTYRSPLHF. CDR3 bases: TGCAGTGCTAGTGGGACCTATCGTTCACCCCTCCACTTT.

The table lists this clonotype with a few counts. This chain links TRBV5-4 with TRBJ2-7; 8 bases agree with TRBD2. With V trimmed by 0 bases and J by 5 bases, 4 bases remained unmatched. The CDR3 is 14 residues long. Germline V gene sequence: CDR1 SGHNT, CDR2 YYREEE (reference sequence). The CDR3 spells CASSLDGGAHEQYF. The CDR3 coding sequence is TGTGCCAGCAGCTTGGACGGGGGGGCCCACGAGCAGTACTTC.

This clonotype turned up a few times. The chain employs TRBV7-6 and TRBJ2-1, with 11 bases matching TRBD2. The CDR3 loop spans 16 amino acids. Looked up from germline, CDR1 is SGHVS and CDR2 is FNYEAQ. V gave up 5 bases and J gave up 3 bases; unmatched junction bases: 6. In DNA, the CDR3 is TGTGCCAGCAGCACCGGGACTAGCGGCAACTACAATGAGCAGTTCTTC. Its protein product is CASSTGTSGNYNEQFF.

The CDR3 bases are TGTGCCAGCAGGGCAGCCGGACAGCCCAATCAGCCCCAGCATTTT. Protein sequence: CASRAAGQPNQPQHF. The gene calls are TRBV6-1 and TRBJ1-5; tentative D call: TRBD1 (6 bases). The CDR3 runs 15 residues. The ends were cut back, 6 bases at V and 3 bases at J, with 15 bases in the middle. Germline CDR1 MNHNS, CDR2 SASEGT.

The chain links TRBV27 to TRBJ2-6; D may be TRBD1 or TRBD2 (5 bases each). Trimming took off 9 bases at V and 2 bases at J, with 8 bases between the two ends. Germline CDR1 is MNHEY and CDR2 is SMNVEV (reference sequence). The CDR3 is 13 residues long. CDR3 amino acids: CASGGTGANVLTF. The CDR3 bases are TGTGCCAGTGGGGGAACTGGGGCCAACGTCCTGACTTTC.

This clonotype was seen once. The chain has TRBV5-6 and TRBJ2-5; no reliable D call. Germline V gives CDR1 SGHDT, CDR2 YYEEEE. The ends were cut back, 4 bases at V and 2 bases at J, with 9 bases in the middle. The CDR3 runs to 13 residues. The CDR3 DNA reads as TGTGCCAGCAGCAGATGGGCGCAAGAGACCCAGTACTTC. As protein: CASSRWAQETQYF.

The rearrangement joins TRBV3-1 to TRBJ2-7; D possibly uses TRBD1 or TRBD2 (5 bases each). In germline, CDR1 is LGHDT, CDR2 YNNKEL (reference sequence). The CDR3 extends over 14 amino acids. Trimming removed 4 bases from V and 3 bases from J, with 13 bases in between. The CDR3 loop is CASSLGRRGYEQYF. CDR3 nucleotide sequence: TGTGCCAGCAGCCTGGGACGAAGGGGCTACGAGCAGTACTTC.

The chain recombines TRBV28 with TRBJ2-1; D call uncertain. Germline-derived CDR1 and CDR2 are MDHEN and SYDVKM. This CDR3 has 16 residues. Trimming took 4 bases from V and 8 from J, leaving 21 bases between them. The CDR3 DNA reads as TGTGCCAGCAGTTCACTTGTAGGGAAGCCCCCCGATGAGCAGTTCTTC. Amino acids: CASSSLVGKPPDEQFF.

This clonotype came up a few times. V usage is TRBV5-1 and J usage is TRBJ1-6; D is uncertain. CDR1 is SGHRS, CDR2 YFSETQ, per germline. CDR3 size: 16 residues. Trimming cost V 0 bases and J 9 bases, with 16 bases left between them. CDR3 sequence (DNA): TGCGCCAGCAGCTTGGCCCCTGGCAGTCAAGGTTCACCCCTCCACTTT. This encodes CASSLAPGSQGSPLHF.

CDR3 protein: CASSLGLGGTYYEQYF. The CDR3 DNA follows: TGTGCCAGCAGCTTGGGGCTAGGGGGGACGTACTACGAGCAGTACTTC. The rearrangement uses TRBV7-2 and TRBJ2-7, with D perhaps being TRBD1 or TRBD2 (6 bases each). Trimming took off 3 bases at V and 3 bases at J, with 18 bases between the two ends. The CDR3 consists of 16 residues. CDR1 is SGHTA, CDR2 FQGNSA, per germline.

The sample holds a few counts of this clonotype. V gene TRBV5-1 combines with J gene TRBJ1-1; D is ambiguous. Trimming stripped 5 bases from V and 6 bases from J, with 14 bases between. The germline V gene has CDR1 SGHRS and CDR2 YFSETQ. The CDR3 is 13 amino acids. The CDR3 DNA is TGCGCCAGCAGGGGGATCGACGTTGCTGAAGCTTTCTTT. Protein: CASRGIDVAEAFF.